This T cell receptor beta chain was captured in a study of cytomegalovirus exposure and HLA in healthy donors. Study-level information: An earlier analysis identified approximately 120 million unique TCR beta sequences in 170 million or so T cells. Study-wide findings and caveats: Earlier analysis looked at TCR beta V segments, and most were productive about 87% or about 30% of the time. Another analysis was done later, and it associated 15,000 or so TCR beta sequences with HLA alleles at 0.05 false discovery rate.

Trimming pared 5 bases from V and 2 bases from J, leaving 15 bases between. CDR1 is SGHAT and CDR2 is FQNNGV in the germline V gene. The CDR3 consists of 15 residues. PCR primers comprised 60 Vbeta and 13 Jbeta primers. Clones were sequenced by immunoSEQ multiplex PCR, and TCRdb holds only the in-frame ones, with some missing. The sample lists 150,000 or so clones; 70% to 90% were seen once. This clone was recorded once. The antigen is unknown. The TCR sequence derives from a young woman in good health and CMV-seronegative. This sequence joins TRBV11-2 and TRBJ1-2, with D maybe TRBD1 (5 bases). The sequencing input was PBMCs. The CDR3 loop is CASSPGGTRNYGYTF. For the CDR3, the DNA is TGTGCCAGCAGCCCAGGAGGGACTAGAAACTATGGCTACACCTTC.